The rows below give T cell receptor beta chains drawn from one sample of a study of blood T cell repertoires in COVID-19. Some clones are missing from TCRdb's copy, which holds only in-frame ones; the method was immunoSEQ multiplex PCR. The sample yields 200,000 to 300,000 clones, roughly 80% seen once. Sequenced: peripheral blood. These receptors were taken from a woman in her sixties with active or convalescent COVID-19. Each CDR3 is given with its conserved first and last residue. The D gene is left open where the match is weak. Clone size is given for some rows only: seen once, a few or many times, or a class if the clone is expanded.

>TRBJ2-5|NA|TRBD2|TRBV7-9
CASSLGVGLAVQETQYF
>TRBJ2-3|NA|TRBD2|TRBV5-6
CASSRTSGSGDTQYF
>TRBJ2-2|NA|NA|TRBV12-5
CASGLQSTGELFF
>TRBJ2-3|once|NA|TRBV7-9
CASSLVGGTDTQYF
>TRBJ2-1|NA|TRBD2|TRBV30
CAWSIGTRINNEQFF
>TRBJ2-1|NA|NA|TRBV5-1
CASIGVAGEQFF
>TRBJ2-1|NA|NA|TRBV27
CASRGLLVSNEQFF
>TRBJ1-1|NA|NA|TRBV6-5
CASSSHTVEVAFF
>TRBJ2-5|NA|TRBD2|TRBV18
CASSLNLAGGPGETQYF
>TRBJ2-1|few|TRBD2|TRBV27
CASTLGLAPYNEQFF
>TRBJ1-1|NA|TRBD1|TRBV10-3
CAISESTGEGTEAFF
>TRBJ1-6|NA|TRBD1|TRBV10-2
CASSPGQGNYNSPLHF
>TRBJ2-7|NA|NA|TRBV5-8
CASSLYEAGTYEQYF
>TRBJ2-2|NA|NA|TRBV7-6
CASSLRGGTAAGELFF
>TRBJ2-5|NA|NA|TRBV11-3
CASSPGGRETQYF
>TRBJ2-5|NA|NA|TRBV5-6
CASSNTGIQETQYF
>TRBJ1-1|NA|TRBD1|TRBV13
CASSFGGQGGFGAFF
>TRBJ1-6|NA|NA|TRBV28
CASSLRGARYSPLHF
>TRBJ2-5|few|NA|TRBV7-2
CASSLGETVQETQYF
>TRBJ1-3|NA|NA|TRBV19
CASSPARGGNTIYF
>TRBJ2-3|NA|NA|TRBV5-1
CASSFDQTSTDTQYF